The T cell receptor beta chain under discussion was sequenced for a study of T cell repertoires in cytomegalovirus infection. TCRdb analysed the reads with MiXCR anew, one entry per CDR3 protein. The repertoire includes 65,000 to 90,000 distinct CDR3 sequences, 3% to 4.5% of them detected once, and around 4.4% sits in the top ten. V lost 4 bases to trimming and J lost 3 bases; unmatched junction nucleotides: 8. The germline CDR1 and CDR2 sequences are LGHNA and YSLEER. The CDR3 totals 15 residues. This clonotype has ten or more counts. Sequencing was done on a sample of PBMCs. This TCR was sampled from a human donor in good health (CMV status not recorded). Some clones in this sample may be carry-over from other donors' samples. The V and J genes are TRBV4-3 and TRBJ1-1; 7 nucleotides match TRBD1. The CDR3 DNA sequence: TGCGCCAGCAGCCCCAGGGGGATTATGCACACTGAAGCTTTCTTT. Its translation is CASSPRGIMHTEAFF.